The rows below give T cell receptor beta chains drawn from one sample of a study of cytomegalovirus exposure and HLA in healthy donors. Produced via immunoSEQ multiplex PCR; TCRdb's table is partial and in-frame only. The table includes roughly 100,000 clones, 75% detected once. Sequenced sample: PBMCs. These receptors were collected from a man aged 35 to 55 in good health and CMV-seronegative. The CDR3 runs from the conserved cysteine through the conserved F or W. D genes are given only for firm matches. Some rows have no size entry. The others give once, few or many, or a class for an expanded clone.

d_call j_call clone_size cdr3_length v_call cdr3_aa cdr3_nt
- TRBJ2-7 - 14 TRBV7-9 CASSPQDGGYEQYF TGTGCCAGCAGCCCGCAGGACGGGGGTTACGAGCAGTACTTC
TRBD1 TRBJ1-1 once 14 TRBV7-9 CASRLGQGGTEAFF TGTGCCAGCAGGTTAGGACAGGGTGGGACTGAAGCTTTCTTT
- TRBJ2-7 - 13 TRBV15 CATSRYMVDEQYF TGTGCCACCAGCAGATACATGGTGGACGAGCAGTACTTC
TRBD1 TRBJ1-1 - 18 TRBV13 CASTRTGGFNSMNTEAFF TGTGCCAGCACCAGGACAGGGGGCTTTAATTCCATGAACACTGAAGCTTTCTTT
- TRBJ1-2 few 15 TRBV5-4 CASSTPELWVNGYTF TGTGCCAGCAGCACACCGGAACTATGGGTAAATGGCTACACCTTC
- TRBJ2-2 - 16 TRBV7-9 CASSITSGTLTGELFF TGTGCCAGCAGCATAACATCCGGGACTTTAACCGGGGAGCTGTTTTTT
- TRBJ1-5 - 15 TRBV28 CASSLVGAFNQPQHF TGTGCCAGCAGTTTAGTAGGGGCCTTCAATCAGCCCCAGCATTTT
TRBD1 TRBJ2-1 - 15 TRBV18 CASSQQGAAYNEQFF TGTGCCAGCTCACAACAGGGGGCCGCCTACAATGAGCAGTTCTTC
- TRBJ2-7 - 14 TRBV9 CARHLLGHSYEQYF TGTGCCAGACATCTCCTGGGACACTCCTACGAGCAGTACTTC
- TRBJ2-7 - 13 TRBV9 CASSANRGYEQYF TGTGCCAGCAGCGCCAACCGGGGTTACGAGCAGTACTTC
TRBD1 TRBJ1-1 - 15 TRBV9 CASSEDRGMNTEAFF TGTGCCAGCAGCGAGGACAGGGGTATGAACACTGAAGCTTTCTTT
TRBD1 TRBJ1-1 - 15 TRBV5-1 CASSLGTGLITEAFF TGCGCCAGCAGCTTGGGGACAGGGTTGATCACTGAAGCTTTCTTT
- TRBJ1-2 - 12 TRBV4-1 CASSNGGVGYTF TGCGCCAGCAGTAACGGCGGGGTGGGCTACACCTTC
- TRBJ1-2 - 13 TRBV11-2 CASSLNGKYGYTF TGTGCCAGCAGCTTAAACGGGAAATATGGCTACACCTTC
- TRBJ2-7 once 16 TRBV9 CASSVVGQPSWDEQYF TGTGCCAGCAGCGTAGTTGGGCAGCCAAGTTGGGACGAGCAGTACTTC
- TRBJ1-5 - 16 TRBV15 CATSRGKGELGQPQHF TGTGCCACCAGCAGAGGCAAGGGGGAGTTGGGTCAGCCCCAGCATTTT
TRBD1 TRBJ1-1 - 14 TRBV29-1 CSVAGTELNTEAFF TGCAGCGTTGCCGGGACAGAACTGAACACTGAAGCTTTCTTT
- TRBJ2-1 - 12 TRBV6-1 CASRGGYNEQFF TGTGCCAGCAGGGGGGGCTACAATGAGCAGTTCTTC
- TRBJ2-5 - 15 TRBV7-2 CASSLGDIGGETQYF TGTGCCAGCAGCTTAGGTGACATAGGAGGGGAGACCCAGTACTTC
TRBD1 TRBJ2-3 few 13 TRBV5-6 CASSSGQADTQYF TGTGCCAGCAGCTCTGGACAGGCAGATACGCAGTATTTT
- TRBJ1-2 - 15 TRBV5-1 CASSPEGQTSGGYTF TGCGCCAGCAGCCCCGAGGGACAAACCTCTGGTGGCTACACCTTC
TRBD1 TRBJ1-5 - 15 TRBV6-5 CASSTGGRGNQPQHF TGTGCCAGCAGTACAGGGGGCCGGGGGAATCAGCCCCAGCATTTT
- TRBJ2-1 - 14 TRBV6-5 CATKLGGANNEQFF TGTGCCACCAAACTGGGGGGGGCCAACAATGAGCAGTTCTTC
TRBD1 TRBJ2-3 - 15 TRBV7-6 CASSTGGYETDTQYF TGTGCCAGCAGCACAGGGGGATACGAAACAGATACGCAGTATTTT
- TRBJ1-3 - 14 TRBV7-2 CASSLGRGGNTIYF TGTGCCAGCAGCTTAGGGAGGGGTGGAAACACCATATATTTT
TRBD1 TRBJ2-5 - 14 TRBV7-9 CASSPGQGFLEQYF TGTGCCAGCAGCCCGGGACAGGGGTTTCTGGAGCAGTACTTC
- TRBJ2-7 few 13 TRBV6-5 CASSMDITYEQYF TGTGCCAGCAGCATGGACATAACCTACGAGCAGTACTTC
- TRBJ1-1 - 14 TRBV7-2 CASNGGGRRTEAFF TGTGCCAGCAATGGGGGCGGGAGGAGAACTGAAGCTTTCTTT
TRBD2 TRBJ2-1 - 15 TRBV6-5 CASSHGLAGRGGQFF TGTGCCAGCAGCCACGGACTAGCGGGACGAGGGGGGCAGTTCTTC
- TRBJ1-4 - 16 TRBV4-3 CASSPGPGVNNEKLFF TGCGCCAGCAGCCCTGGGCCAGGGGTGAATAATGAAAAACTGTTTTTT
- TRBJ1-2 - 14 TRBV7-9 CASSRNQGNYGYTF TGTGCCAGCAGCCGTAACCAGGGGAACTATGGCTACACCTTC
- TRBJ2-3 - 13 TRBV7-2 CASSRMRTDTQYF TGTGCCAGCAGCCGGATGAGGACAGATACGCAGTATTTT
- TRBJ2-3 - 13 TRBV18 CASSPPLADTQYF TGTGCCAGCTCACCCCCACTAGCAGATACGCAGTATTTT